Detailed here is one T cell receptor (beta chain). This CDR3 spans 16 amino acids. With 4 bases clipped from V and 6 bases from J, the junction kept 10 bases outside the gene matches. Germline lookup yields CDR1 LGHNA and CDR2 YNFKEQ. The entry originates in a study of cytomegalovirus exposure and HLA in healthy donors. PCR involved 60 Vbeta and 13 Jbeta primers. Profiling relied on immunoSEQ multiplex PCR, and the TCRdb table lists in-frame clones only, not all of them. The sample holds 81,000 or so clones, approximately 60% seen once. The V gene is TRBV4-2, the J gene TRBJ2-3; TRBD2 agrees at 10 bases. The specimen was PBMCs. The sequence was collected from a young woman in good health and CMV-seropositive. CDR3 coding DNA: TGTGCCAGCAGCCTGGTGGGACAGCGGGGGGGTGATACGCAGTATTTT. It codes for CASSLVGQRGGDTQYF.